These T cell receptor beta chains were read from a single sample in a study of shared clonotypes between healthy human individuals. Sequencing used immunoSEQ multiplex PCR; TCRdb keeps in-frame clones, though not all of them. Counted here are roughly 500,000 clones, roughly 80% occurring once; the ten biggest clones make up 13%. The specimen was PBMCs. The receptors stem from a woman aged 40 to 49 in good health. Some clones in this sample may be carry-over from other donors' samples. CDR3s include the opening cysteine and the closing phenylalanine or tryptophan. The D gene is left open where the match is weak. Some rows have no size entry. The others give once, few or many, or a class for an expanded clone.

once	TRBV28	.	TRBJ1-5	TGTGCCAGCAGTTTCGGGGCCAAAATCAACAATCAGCCCCAGCATTTT	CASSFGAKINNQPQHF
.	TRBV4-2	TRBD2	TRBJ2-3	TGTGCCAGCAGCCAAGATTTGGCTAGCGGGGGGCCAAGCACAGATACGCAGTATTTT	CASSQDLASGGPSTDTQYF
.	TRBV5-1	.	TRBJ1-2	TGCGCCAGCAGCTGGGAGTCAGGGGACTCGGGCACCTTC	CASSWESGDSGTF
.	TRBV7-3	TRBD1	TRBJ2-5	TGTGCCAGCAGTGCCGGGACAGTAGAGACCCAGTACTTC	CASSAGTVETQYF
few	TRBV9	.	TRBJ2-7	TGTGCCAGCAGCCCAGAGCTGGGGGGTAGCAACGAGCAGTACTTC	CASSPELGGSNEQYF
.	TRBV9	.	TRBJ2-1	TGTGCCAGCAGCGTAGACAGGGCCACCCCTTCAATCTTC	CASSVDRATPSIF
.	TRBV19	.	TRBJ2-7	TGTGCCAGTAGTATAGGGTACAGCTACGAGCAGTACTTC	CASSIGYSYEQYF
once	TRBV27	.	TRBJ2-7	TGTGCCAGCGGCCCGATACCCTCCTACGAGCAGTACTTC	CASGPIPSYEQYF
.	TRBV18	.	TRBJ1-2	TGTGCCAGCTCACCATTCCCCCCTATAGTAGCCTATGGCTACACCTTC	CASSPFPPIVAYGYTF
.	TRBV18	TRBD2	TRBJ2-7	TGTGCCAGCTCACCACGGACTAGCGGGAGCGTAGGGTACGAGCAGTACTTC	CASSPRTSGSVGYEQYF
.	TRBV11-2	TRBD1	TRBJ2-5	TGTGCCAGCAGCTCGGGACAGCAAGAGACCCAGTACTTC	CASSSGQQETQYF
.	TRBV2	.	TRBJ2-2	TGTGCCAGCAGGGAGGGGGCCACCGGGGAGCTGTTTTTT	CASREGATGELFF
.	TRBV27	.	TRBJ2-1	TGTGCCAGCAGTTTAGGGGATTCGGGTGAGCAGTTCTTC	CASSLGDSGEQFF
many	TRBV4-1	.	TRBJ2-7	TGCGCCAGCAGCCAAGATGTGCCGCGGGCAGGCTTCGTGGGTGTTCCCTACGAGCAGTACTTC	CASSQDVPRAGFVGVPYEQYF
.	TRBV7-9	TRBD2	TRBJ2-2	TGTGCCAGCACCTCCCTATTGGGCGGGAGGAACACCGGGGAGCTGTTTTTT	CASTSLLGGRNTGELFF
.	TRBV7-9	.	TRBJ2-6	TGTGCCAGCAGTGGCTCTGGGGCCAACGTCCTGACTTTC	CASSGSGANVLTF
.	TRBV15	TRBD1	TRBJ1-2	TGTGCCACCAGCAGAGTACATGGACAGGGGGGCTATGGCTACACCTTC	CATSRVHGQGGYGYTF
.	TRBV5-6	.	TRBJ2-5	TGTGCCAGCAGCACCTTAGCCGGGACTTCACAAGAGACCCAGTACTTC	CASSTLAGTSQETQYF
.	TRBV7-2	TRBD1	TRBJ2-7	TGTGCCAGCAGCAGAGACGGCGGGACAGGGGTGGAAGAGCAGTACTTC	CASSRDGGTGVEEQYF
.	TRBV28	TRBD1	TRBJ2-7	TGTGCCAGCAGTCCTCCGGGACAGGGGGTATACGAGCAGTACTTC	CASSPPGQGVYEQYF
.	TRBV6-5	.	TRBJ1-1	TGTGCCAGCAGTTACAGGGACGGACAAGCTTTCTTT	CASSYRDGQAFF